The T cell receptor (beta chain) under discussion was sequenced for a study of shared clonotypes between healthy human individuals. General study findings and limits: Non-shared clonotypes had lower generation probabilities than clonotypes shared by all four sorted-subset donors.

Only in-frame clones appear in the TCRdb table, and some are missing; sequencing was by immunoSEQ multiplex PCR. The table records over 2 million clones, about 90% of them present only once. The CDR3 runs to 13 residues. The germline V gene encodes CDR1 GTSNPN and CDR2 SVGIG (reference sequence). V lost 4 bases, J lost 0 bases, and 7 bases lay in between. A note on this clone: The antigen is not known.

This sequence originates from a man aged 18 to 29 in good health. Some clones in this sample may be carry-over from other donors' samples. The chain couples TRBV30 to TRBJ2-1; D unresolved. The sequenced sample was naive CD4+ T cells from PBMCs. Described subset: CD45RA+ positively selected. The CDR3: CAWTWSSYNEQFF. DNA of the CDR3: TGTGCCTGGACTTGGAGCTCCTACAATGAGCAGTTCTTC. The full variable domain, rest sourced from reference TRBV30 and TRBJ2-1, is SQTIHQWPATLVQPVGSPLSLECTVEGTSNPNLYWYRQAAGRGLQLLFYSVGIGQISSEVPQNLSASRPQDRQFILSSKKLLLSDSGFYLCAWTWSSYNEQFFGPGTRLTVL.